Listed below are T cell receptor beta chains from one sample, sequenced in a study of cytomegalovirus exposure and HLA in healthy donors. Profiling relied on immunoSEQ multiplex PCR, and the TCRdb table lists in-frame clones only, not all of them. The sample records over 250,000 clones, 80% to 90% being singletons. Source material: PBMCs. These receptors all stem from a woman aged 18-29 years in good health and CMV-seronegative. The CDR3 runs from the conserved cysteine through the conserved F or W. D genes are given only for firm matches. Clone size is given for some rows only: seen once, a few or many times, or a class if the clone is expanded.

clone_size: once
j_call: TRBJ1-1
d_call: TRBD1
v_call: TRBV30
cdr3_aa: CAWDRGKGITEAFF
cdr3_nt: TGTGCCTGGGACAGGGGGAAGGGGATCACTGAAGCTTTCTTT

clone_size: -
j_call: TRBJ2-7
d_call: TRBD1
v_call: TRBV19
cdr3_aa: CASSTGTGIAYEQYF
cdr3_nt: TGTGCCAGTAGTACCGGGACAGGGATTGCCTACGAGCAGTACTTC

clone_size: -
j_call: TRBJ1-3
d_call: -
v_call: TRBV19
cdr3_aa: CASSRGGSGNTIYF
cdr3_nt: TGTGCCAGTAGTAGGGGGGGATCTGGAAACACCATATATTTT

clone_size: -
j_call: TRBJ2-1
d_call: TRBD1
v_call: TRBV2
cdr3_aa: CASKDRGWANEQFF
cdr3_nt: TGTGCCAGCAAGGACAGGGGATGGGCAAATGAGCAGTTCTTC

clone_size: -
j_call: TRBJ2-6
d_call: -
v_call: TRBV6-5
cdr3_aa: CASSYRLISGANVLTF
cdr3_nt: TGTGCCAGCAGTTACCGACTGATCTCTGGGGCCAACGTCCTGACTTTC

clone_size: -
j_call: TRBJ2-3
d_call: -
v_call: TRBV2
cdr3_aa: CASVGLAHLGDTQYF
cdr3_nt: TGTGCCAGCGTTGGGCTAGCGCACCTAGGGGATACGCAGTATTTT

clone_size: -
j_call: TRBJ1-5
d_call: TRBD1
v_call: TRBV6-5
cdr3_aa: CASRAGTALNQPQHF
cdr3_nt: TGTGCCAGCAGGGCCGGGACAGCCCTAAATCAGCCCCAGCATTTT

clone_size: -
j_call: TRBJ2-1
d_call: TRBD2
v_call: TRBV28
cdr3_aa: CASSRVPRLASKNEQFF
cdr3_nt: TGTGCCAGCAGCCGAGTCCCCAGACTAGCGTCGAAGAATGAGCAGTTCTTC

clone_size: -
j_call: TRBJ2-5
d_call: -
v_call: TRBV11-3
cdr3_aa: CASSLREGTQYF
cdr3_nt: TGTGCCAGCAGCTTGAGGGAAGGGACCCAGTACTTC

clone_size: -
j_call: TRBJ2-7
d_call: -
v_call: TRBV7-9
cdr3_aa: CASSNRGPTGHEQYF
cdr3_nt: TGTGCCAGCAGCAATAGGGGCCCCACGGGTCACGAGCAGTACTTC

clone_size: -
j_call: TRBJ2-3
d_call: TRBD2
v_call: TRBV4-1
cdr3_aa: CASSQDRAKGGLAGMCYF
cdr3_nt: TGCGCCAGCAGCCAAGATCGAGCCAAAGGGGGACTAGCGGGAATGTGTTATTTT

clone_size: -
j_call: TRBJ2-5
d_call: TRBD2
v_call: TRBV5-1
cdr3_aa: CASSFGLAGAYQETQYF
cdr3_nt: TGCGCCAGCAGCTTTGGACTAGCGGGGGCATACCAAGAGACCCAGTACTTC

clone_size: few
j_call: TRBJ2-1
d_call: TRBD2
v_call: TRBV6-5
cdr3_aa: CASRSPGGTDEQFF
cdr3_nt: TGTGCCAGCAGGTCCCCGGGGGGGACGGATGAGCAGTTCTTC

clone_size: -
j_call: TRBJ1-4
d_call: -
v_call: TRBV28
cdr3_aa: CASTLGGDEKLFF
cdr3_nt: TGTGCCAGCACTCTGGGAGGGGATGAAAAACTGTTTTTT

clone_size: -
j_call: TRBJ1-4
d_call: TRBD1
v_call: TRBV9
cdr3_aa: CASSGQGEEKLFF
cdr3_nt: TGTGCCAGCAGCGGACAGGGCGAGGAAAAACTGTTTTTT